The 13 T cell receptor beta chains presented below share a single source sample, sequenced in a study of blood T cells in healthy people across ages. Next came a second PCR, run for roughly 6 to 11 cycles, which used a sample-barcoded 5' primer along with a J-beta primer mix. TCRdb redid the calling of the 5' RACE reads with MiXCR, one entry per CDR3 protein. The data show hundreds of thousands of distinct CDR3 sequences, with about 30% seen just once and 15% held by the top ten. The sequenced sample consisted of blood. These receptors all stem from a woman older than 75 in good health.

The rearrangement uses TRBV19 and TRBJ1-1; no firm D call. Germline loops: CDR1 LNHDA, CDR2 SQIVND (reference sequence). This CDR3 is built from 13 residues. With 10 bases removed from V and 0 bases from J, the gap between germline ends came to 12 bases. The DNA for the CDR3 is TGTGCCACCGGGCGGCAGCTGAACACTGAAGCTTTCTTT. Its protein is CATGRQLNTEAFF. The full variable domain, rest sourced from reference TRBV19 and TRBJ1-1, is DGGITQSPKYLFRKEGQNVTLSCEQNLNHDAMYWYRQDPGQGLRLIYYSQIVNDFQKGDIAEGYSVSREKKESFPLTVTSAQKNPTAFYLCATGRQLNTEAFFGQGTRLTVV.

The rearrangement uses TRBV11-2 and TRBJ1-5, with unresolved D. This CDR3 contains 15 residues. Germline V gene sequence: CDR1 SGHAT, CDR2 FQNNGV. The V end was cut by 4 bases, the J end by 7 bases, with 17 bases between. The CDR3 reads CASSSGVIGGQPQHF. The DNA of the CDR3 is TGTGCCAGCAGCTCCGGAGTTATAGGTGGACAGCCCCAGCATTTT. Full variable domain (rest looked up from reference TRBV11-2 and TRBJ1-5): EAGVAQSPRYKIIEKRQSVAFWCNPISGHATLYWYQQILGQGPKLLIQFQNNGVVDDSQLPKDRFSAERLKGVDSTLKIQPAKLEDSAVYLCASSSGVIGGQPQHFGDGTRLSIL.

This clonotype came up many times. The rearrangement joins TRBV12-3 or TRBV12-4 to TRBJ2-1, with 10 positions matching TRBD2. The CDR3 has 16 amino acids. With 7 bases clipped from V and 5 bases from J, the junction kept 11 bases outside the gene matches. DNA of the CDR3: TGTGCCAGCATCCCGGCCCTAGCGGGGGACCACAATGAGCAGTTCTTC. Translating it yields CASIPALAGDHNEQFF.

This rearrangement joins TRBV20-1 to TRBJ2-5, with 8 bases fitting TRBD2. The J call may not be correct, given that the DNA end is closer to TRBJ2-7. Germline lookup yields CDR1 DFQATT and CDR2 SNEGSKA (reference sequence). The CDR3 length is 16 residues. CDR3 protein: CSARGFAGLGRHEQYF. The CDR3 nucleotides read TGCAGTGCTAGAGGTTTCGCGGGACTAGGACGGCACGAGCAGTACTTC.

This clonotype was found many times. A much larger clone sits a single nucleotide away, making a read error possible. V usage is TRBV4-2 and J usage is TRBJ2-7; D not certain. V lost 3 bases and J lost 7, with 7 bases in between. Germline V gene lookup returns CDR1 LGHNA and CDR2 YNFKEQ. The CDR3 runs to 11 residues. CDR3 sequence reads: CASSHLAEQYF. Written as DNA, the CDR3 is TGTGCCAGCAGCCATTTGGCTGAGCAGTACTTC.

The chain couples TRBV27 to TRBJ2-5, with 7 nucleotides matching TRBD1. The last part of the DNA fits TRBJ2-7 better; the J call may be wrong. The CDR3 spans 16 residues. Germline CDR1 MNHEY, CDR2 SMNVEV (reference sequence). The CDR3 DNA is TGTGCCAGCAGTTTATCCCGGACAGGACCAGCCTACGAGCAGTACTTC. Translation: CASSLSRTGPAYEQYF.

A few counts support this clonotype. A much larger clone sits a single nucleotide away, making a read error possible. The genes are TRBV20-1 and TRBJ2-1; D ambiguous. The CDR3 has 14 amino acids. Germline values: CDR1 DFQATT, CDR2 SNEGSKA (reference sequence). The DNA for the CDR3 is TGCAGCGCCGCAGTATCTGGGAACAACAATGAGCAGTTCTTC. Amino acids: CSAAVSGNNNEQFF.

The rearrangement uses TRBV6-1 and TRBJ2-1; D perhaps matches TRBD1 (5 bases). This CDR3 spans 15 amino acids. V dropped 6 bases and J dropped 7 bases, with 19 bases sitting between them. Germline lookup yields CDR1 MNHNS and CDR2 SASEGT. CDR3 loop: CASRSPAGQPNEQFF. The CDR3 DNA follows: TGTGCCAGCAGATCACCGGCAGGACAACCTAATGAGCAGTTCTTC.

This chain links TRBV6-1 with TRBJ1-5, with D maybe TRBD1 (5 bases). Germline assignment: CDR1 MNHNS and CDR2 SASEGT. Trimming pared 4 bases from V and 0 bases from J, leaving 13 bases between. The CDR3 sequence is 16 residues long. The CDR3 loop reads CASSGGPLVSNQPQHF. The DNA of the CDR3 is TGTGCCAGCAGTGGGGGCCCTCTGGTTAGCAATCAGCCCCAGCATTTT.

V and J are TRBV7-9 and TRBJ1-2; 10 bases line up with TRBD1. The junction had 6 bases not matched to a gene; V was cut back by 5 bases and J by 6 bases. CDR1 is SEHNR, CDR2 FQNEAQ, per germline (reference sequence). The CDR3 is 14 amino acids. CDR3 protein: CASSRQGAMDGYTF. The CDR3, as DNA: TGTGCCAGCAGCAGACAGGGGGCGATGGATGGCTACACCTTC.

V gene TRBV5-6 combines with J gene TRBJ2-7; 8 nucleotides agree with TRBD1. Germline CDR1 SGHDT, CDR2 YYEEEE. The ends lost 4 bases at V and 1 base at J; junction bases unmatched: 7. This CDR3 region has 15 residues. The CDR3 here is CASSTDRGLSYEQYF. The CDR3 nucleotides are TGTGCCAGCAGCACCGACAGGGGTCTATCCTACGAGCAGTACTTC.

This chain uses TRBV3-1 with TRBJ2-3; maybe TRBD2 (6 bases). Trimming left V 4 bases short and J 7 bases short, with 24 bases between. This CDR3 has 17 residues. From germline, CDR1 is LGHDT and CDR2 YNNKEL (reference sequence). In DNA, the CDR3 is TGTGCCAGCAGCCGGGTCGCGGGACTCAGTACCCTCAATACGCAGTATTTT. It codes for CASSRVAGLSTLNTQYF.

The chain couples TRBV24-1 to TRBJ2-1, with 7 bases identical to TRBD1. The V segment lost 3 bases and the J segment 2 bases; nucleotides outside the gene matches: 12. Germline-derived CDR1 and CDR2 are KGHDR and SFDVKD. This CDR3 has 18 residues. CDR3 sequence reads: CATSDPGTAAPTYNEQFF. Here the CDR3 DNA reads TGTGCCACCAGTGATCCCGGGACAGCTGCACCTACCTACAATGAGCAGTTCTTC.